These 31 T cell receptor beta chains originate from one sample sequenced in a study of regulatory T cells in long-lasting Graves disease. Time point specified: newly diagnosed GD, antithyroid drugs for less than 3 months. PBMC-derived RNA was used for the TCR library. TCR beta libraries were built with iRepertoire HTBI primers and Arm-PCR of CDR3 regions. MiXCR was run by TCRdb on the multiplex PCR reads, yielding one entry per CDR3 protein. The repertoire consists of 420,000 or so distinct CDR3 sequences, with 16% occurring once and the leading ten covering 23%. The sample also formed part of further work on T cells in Graves' hyperthyroidism and ophthalmopathy.

The specimen was peripheral blood mononuclear cells (PBMCs), collected at new diagnosis, from a patient treated with antithyroid drugs. The receptors were sampled from a woman under 30 with Graves disease.

J is TRBJ1-4 and V is TRBV30, with 8 bases identical to TRBD1. Trimming cost V 3 bases and J 8 bases; bases outside gene matches: 14. The CDR3 runs 16 residues. In germline, CDR1 is GTSNPN, CDR2 SVGIG (reference sequence). The CDR3 protein is CAWRPGTGRWGEKLFF. CDR3 coding DNA: TGTGCCTGGAGGCCCGGGACAGGAAGGTGGGGGGAAAAACTGTTTTTT.

The rearrangement joins TRBV5-1 to TRBJ2-2; the D is unclear. Deletions cut 0 bases from V and 1 base from J, with 10 bases between. CDR3 length: 16 residues. The germline CDR1 and CDR2 sequences are SGHRS and YFSETQ. CDR3 amino acids: CASSLGDAVNTGELFF. The CDR3 nucleotides read TGCGCCAGCAGCTTGGGAGACGCGGTGAACACCGGGGAGCTGTTTTTT.

Ten or more counts support this clonotype. This chain connects TRBV6-5 to TRBJ2-3, with D perhaps TRBD2 (5 bases). Germline values: CDR1 MNHEY, CDR2 SVGAGI. CDR3 length: 16 amino acids. The ends were cut back, 2 bases at V and 0 bases at J, with 12 bases in the middle. The CDR3, as DNA: TGTGCCAGCAGTTACCGAGGCGGGTCTAGCACAGATACGCAGTATTTT. Translated: CASSYRGGSSTDTQYF.

The genes are TRBV2 and TRBJ1-2, with a possible D match to TRBD1 (5 bases). V was pared by 3 bases and J by 8 bases, with 13 bases between. Germline lookup yields CDR1 SNHLY and CDR2 FYNNEI. The CDR3 has 13 residues. The CDR3 region is CASSEEGLGGYTF. The DNA for the CDR3 is TGTGCCAGCAGTGAGGAGGGGCTCGGGGGCTACACCTTC.

This clonotype was detected ten times or more. The V and J genes are TRBV28 and TRBJ2-7; 9 bases agree with TRBD1. V was pared by 6 bases and J by 6 bases, with 9 bases of the junction left unmatched. CDR3 length: 14 amino acids. CDR1 and CDR2 from the germline V gene are MDHEN and SYDVKM. The CDR3 DNA follows: TGTGCCAGCAGCCGGACAGGGGCGGGACGCGAGCAGTACTTC. The encoded protein is CASSRTGAGREQYF.

The chain recombines TRBV28 with TRBJ2-1, with 9 bases aligning to TRBD2. The germline V gene encodes CDR1 MDHEN and CDR2 SYDVKM. Germline trimming cut 7 bases from V and 0 bases from J; bases unmatched to any gene: 7. There are 16 residues in the CDR3. The CDR3 sequence: CASISSGVPSYNEQFF. CDR3 DNA: TGTGCCAGCATATCTAGCGGGGTCCCCTCCTACAATGAGCAGTTCTTC.

This clonotype has ten or more counts. The chain employs TRBV3-1 and TRBJ2-7, with D possibly being TRBD1 or TRBD2 (5 bases each). The CDR3 loop spans 17 amino acids. In germline, CDR1 is LGHDT, CDR2 YNNKEL (reference sequence). The V and J ends lost 1 base and 3 bases respectively, with 19 bases between them. CDR3 residues: CASSQANPYGDGYEQYF. In DNA, the CDR3 is TGTGCCAGCAGCCAAGCCAATCCTTACGGGGACGGCTACGAGCAGTACTTC.

CDR3 DNA: TGTGCCAGCAGCGTGGGACAGGGTGGTGAAAAACTGTTTTTT. Translating it yields CASSVGQGGEKLFF. The V and J genes are TRBV9 and TRBJ1-4; TRBD1 aligns across 9 bases. The CDR3 consists of 14 residues. V lost 2 bases, J lost 7 bases, and 3 bases stayed unmatched. CDR1 and CDR2 (germline): SGDLS, YYNGEE.

The genes are TRBV7-3 and TRBJ2-1; 10 bases align to TRBD1. Trimming took 9 bases from V and 5 from J; bases not matched to a gene: 4. The CDR3 has 13 amino acids. Germline V CDR1 and CDR2: SGHTA, FQGTGA. CDR3 in DNA: TGTGCCAGTCGACAGGGGGCAGACAATGAGCAGTTCTTC. It is translated as CASRQGADNEQFF.

This clonotype was counted a few times. The genes are TRBV4-2 and TRBJ2-1; weak D call: TRBD2 (5 bases). Deletions cut 4 bases from V and 4 bases from J, with 14 bases between. The CDR3 runs 15 residues. CDR1 is LGHNA and CDR2 is YNFKEQ in the germline V gene. The CDR3 here is CASSRERSLYNEQFF. The CDR3 DNA reads as TGTGCCAGCAGCCGTGAGCGGTCCCTTTACAATGAGCAGTTCTTC.

The chain carries TRBV28 and TRBJ2-6, with unresolved D. V was clipped by 5 bases and J by 0 bases, with 5 bases between them. The CDR3 is 14 residues long. Per the germline V gene, CDR1 is MDHEN and CDR2 is SYDVKM. The CDR3 nucleotides read TGTGCCAGCAGTGTTCACTCTGGGGCCAACGTCCTGACTTTC. Encoded protein: CASSVHSGANVLTF.

The CDR3 DNA reads as TGCGCCAGCAGCCAAGATGACACGGGAGGAAGCTACGAGCAGTACTTC. Translating it yields CASSQDDTGGSYEQYF. The chain is built from TRBV4-1 and TRBJ2-7; 7 bases fit TRBD2. Trimming took 0 bases from V and 3 from J; bases not matched to a gene: 8. Germline-derived CDR1 and CDR2 are MGHRA and YSYEKL. The CDR3 length is 16 residues.

This clonotype was observed many times. The chain recombines TRBV5-1 with TRBJ2-1, with D maybe TRBD2 (5 bases). Between the trimmed V and J ends, which lost 5 bases and 7 bases, there was a span of 19 bases. Germline loops: CDR1 SGHRS, CDR2 YFSETQ. This CDR3 is built from 15 residues. CDR3 sequence reads: CASRAERQRVNEQFF. CDR3 sequence (DNA): TGCGCCAGCAGAGCGGAGCGGCAGAGGGTAAATGAGCAGTTCTTC.

The chain employs TRBV4-1 and TRBJ1-1; 11 bases align to TRBD1. The CDR3 is 16 amino acids. Trimming at V came to 0 bases and at J to 11 bases, leaving 11 bases not matched to a gene. Germline values: CDR1 MGHRA, CDR2 YSYEKL. Here the CDR3 DNA reads TGCGCCAGCAGCCAAGATTATCCCGGACAGGGGGCTGCTGCTTTCTTT. This codes for CASSQDYPGQGAAAFF.

The chain has TRBV15 and TRBJ1-2, with D unclear. V lost 8 bases and J 2 bases, leaving 15 bases between the germline ends. The germline V gene encodes CDR1 LNHNV and CDR2 YYDKDF (reference sequence). The CDR3 is 14 residues long. The CDR3 bases are TGTGCCACCGGAAGACTTCTTGCGAACTATGGCTACACCTTC. It specifies CATGRLLANYGYTF.

This clonotype was observed many times. The rearrangement links TRBV10-3 to TRBJ2-2, with TRBD1 identical over 10 bases. The germline gives CDR1 ENHRY, CDR2 SYGVKD. The CDR3 has 16 residues. V dropped 10 bases and J dropped 5; count of bases not matched to a gene: 13. As DNA, the CDR3 is TGTGCCAACTCATATGACAGGGGGCCCGGAACCGGGGAGCTGTTTTTT. Translating gives CANSYDRGPGTGELFF.

The V gene is TRBV4-1, the J gene TRBJ2-5; TRBD1 aligns across 7 bases. CDR3 length: 15 amino acids. V lost 0 bases, J lost 3 bases, and 4 bases stayed unmatched. CDR1 and CDR2 (germline): MGHRA, YSYEKL. This CDR3 is CASSQEGQDEETQYF. CDR3 bases: TGCGCCAGCAGCCAAGAAGGACAGGACGAAGAGACCCAGTACTTC.

This clonotype was detected many times. The V call is TRBV6-2 or TRBV6-3, the J call TRBJ2-7; 10 positions match TRBD2. The CDR3 has 14 amino acids. The V and J ends lost 7 bases and 4 bases, in that order; junction bases with no gene match: 7. The germline CDR1 and CDR2 sequences are MNHEY and SVGEGT. The CDR3 bases are TGTGCCAGCACCTCTAGCGGGAGTCTTTACGAGCAGTACTTC. Translating it yields CASTSSGSLYEQYF.

This rearrangement joins TRBV3-1 to TRBJ2-1; 10 bases are a match to TRBD2. There are 15 residues in the CDR3. CDR1 is LGHDT, CDR2 YNNKEL, per germline (reference sequence). The V segment lost 1 base and the J segment 10 bases; nucleotides outside the gene matches: 7. This CDR3 is CASSQATSGAYEQFF. The CDR3, as DNA: TGTGCCAGCAGCCAAGCTACTAGCGGGGCTTACGAGCAGTTCTTC.

This sequence joins TRBV6-1 and TRBJ1-5; the D gene is possibly TRBD1 (5 bases). Germline assignment: CDR1 MNHNS and CDR2 SASEGT. The CDR3 length is 13 residues. The V gene lost 7 bases and the J gene lost 7 bases, with 14 bases spanning the gap. CDR3 sequence (DNA): TGTGCCAGCATGGTCCGGGACGTCCAGCCCCAGCATTTT. It is translated as CASMVRDVQPQHF.

The chain recombines TRBV14 with TRBJ2-1, with TRBD2 matching over 10 bases. This CDR3 comprises 15 residues. Looked up from germline, CDR1 is SGHDN and CDR2 is FVKESK. The V segment lost 2 bases and the J segment 5 bases; nucleotides outside the gene matches: 3. The CDR3 DNA follows: TGTGCCAGCAGCCAACTAGCGGGAGTCCACAATGAGCAGTTCTTC. This encodes CASSQLAGVHNEQFF. Filled out from reference TRBV14 and TRBJ2-1, the complete variable domain reads EAGVTQFPSHSVIEKGQTVTLRCDPISGHDNLYWYRRVMGKEIKFLLHFVKESKQDESGMPNNRFLAERTGGTYSTLKVQPAELEDSGVYFCASSQLAGVHNEQFFGPGTRLTVL.

This clonotype was recorded many times. CDR3 in amino acids: CASTRKGLVTTDTQYF. The CDR3 nucleotides read TGTGCCAGCACCCGAAAAGGTTTGGTGACCACAGATACGCAGTATTTT. The V gene is TRBV27, the J gene TRBJ2-3; no firm D call. Germline-derived CDR1 and CDR2 are MNHEY and SMNVEV (reference sequence). The ends were cut back, 7 bases at V and 2 bases at J, with 19 bases in the middle. This CDR3 has 16 amino acids.

This clonotype was seen more than once but under ten times. The chain uses TRBV6-1 and TRBJ2-7; 7 nucleotides line up with TRBD2. Germline CDR1 and CDR2: MNHNS and SASEGT. V dropped 2 bases and J dropped 1; count of bases not matched to a gene: 14. The CDR3 length is 18 residues. The CDR3 DNA reads as TGTGCCAGCAGTGAACGGACGACTAGCTGGAGTAGATCCTACGAGCAGTACTTC. It encodes CASSERTTSWSRSYEQYF.

Points on this clonotype: A clone one base away is much larger, so this may be a read error. The rearrangement links TRBV24-1 to TRBJ2-1, with a tentative D call TRBD2 (5 bases). The J call may be mistaken, given a closer DNA end match to TRBJ2-7. Germline values: CDR1 KGHDR, CDR2 SFDVKD. The CDR3 contains 14 residues. The CDR3 DNA sequence: TGTGCCACCAGTGTTTCTAGCCCCAACCCTCGGCAGTACTTC. The encoded protein is CATSVSSPNPRQYF.

This clonotype was recorded at least ten times. The rearrangement joins TRBV20-1 to TRBJ1-2; 7 positions match TRBD1. With 6 bases clipped from V and 6 bases from J, the junction kept 7 bases outside the gene matches. The germline CDR1 and CDR2 sequences are DFQATT and SNEGSKA (reference sequence). The CDR3 covers 12 residues. The CDR3 protein is CSALTGDDGYTF. For the CDR3, the DNA is TGCAGTGCCCTTACAGGGGACGATGGCTACACCTTC.

This clonotype has only a few counts. The CDR3: CATSRAKAGASYEQYF. CDR3 in DNA: TGTGCCACCAGCAGAGCGAAAGCGGGAGCTTCCTACGAGCAGTACTTC. The rearrangement links TRBV15 to TRBJ2-7; TRBD2 aligns across 8 bases. V shed 1 base and J 1 base; nucleotides not matched to a gene: 6. The CDR3 loop spans 16 amino acids. CDR1 LNHNV and CDR2 YYDKDF come from the germline V gene (reference sequence).

Remarks on this clonotype: Since a much larger clone is just one base distant, this may be a read error. The CDR3 DNA reads as TGCGCCAGCAGCCAAGCTAACAGCTACGAGCAGTACTTC. Encoded protein: CASSQANSYEQYF. The gene calls are TRBV4-1 and TRBJ2-7; no definite D call. The CDR3 is 13 amino acids. From germline, CDR1 is MGHRA and CDR2 YSYEKL. The V gene lost 1 base and the J gene lost 3 bases, with 7 bases spanning the gap.

The rearrangement uses TRBV12-3 or TRBV12-4 and TRBJ2-2; 10 bases line up with TRBD2. This CDR3 comprises 15 residues. With V trimmed by 3 bases and J by 6 bases, 4 bases remained unmatched. The CDR3, as DNA: TGTGCCAGCAGTTTCACTAGCGGGACCGCCGGGGAGCTGTTTTTT. It yields the protein CASSFTSGTAGELFF.

This clonotype came up many times. This sequence joins TRBV6-1 and TRBJ1-2; D perhaps matches TRBD1 (5 bases). The ends were cut back, 4 bases at V and 3 bases at J, with 9 bases in the middle. Germline CDR1 reads MNHNS; CDR2 reads SASEGT. The CDR3 extends over 13 amino acids. In nucleotides, the CDR3 is TGTGCCAGCAGTGGCAGGGAGGACTATGGCTACACCTTC. This codes for CASSGREDYGYTF.

The V gene is TRBV20-1, the J gene TRBJ2-5; D gene uncertain. With 1 base removed from V and 7 bases from J, the gap between germline ends came to 16 bases. CDR1 is DFQATT and CDR2 is SNEGSKA in the germline V gene (reference sequence). This CDR3 comprises 14 residues. The CDR3: CSARVNPTYGTQYF. Here the CDR3 DNA reads TGCAGTGCTAGAGTCAACCCAACCTATGGGACCCAGTACTTC.

This clonotype was observed at least ten times. The rearrangement links TRBV3-1 to TRBJ1-1; D might be TRBD1 (6 bases). The CDR3 has 14 amino acids. Trimming left V 4 bases short and J 3 bases short, with 12 bases between. CDR1 and CDR2 from the germline V gene are LGHDT and YNNKEL (reference sequence). The CDR3 DNA reads TGTGCCAGCAGCCCCTATAACAGGGACACTGAAGCTTTCTTT. It yields the protein CASSPYNRDTEAFF.